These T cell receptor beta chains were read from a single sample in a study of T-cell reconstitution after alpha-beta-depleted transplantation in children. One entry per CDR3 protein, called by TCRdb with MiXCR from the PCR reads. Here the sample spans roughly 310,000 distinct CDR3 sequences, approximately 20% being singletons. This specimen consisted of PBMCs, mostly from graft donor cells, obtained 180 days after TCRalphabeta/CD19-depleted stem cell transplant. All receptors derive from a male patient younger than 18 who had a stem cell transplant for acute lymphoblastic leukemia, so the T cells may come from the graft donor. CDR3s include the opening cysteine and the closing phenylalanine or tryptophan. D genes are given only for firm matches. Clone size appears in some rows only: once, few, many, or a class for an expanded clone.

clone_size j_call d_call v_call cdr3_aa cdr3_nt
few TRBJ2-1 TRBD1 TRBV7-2 CASSLAPWTGSSYNEQFF TGTGCCAGCAGCTTAGCGCCGTGGACAGGCAGCTCCTACAATGAGCAGTTCTTC
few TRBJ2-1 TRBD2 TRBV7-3 CASSTTSGRYNEQFF TGTGCCAGCAGTACGACTAGCGGGAGGTACAATGAGCAGTTCTTC
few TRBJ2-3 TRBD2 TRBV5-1 CASGPGLTSAVDTQYF TGCGCCAGCGGGCCCGGCTTGACTAGCGCCGTCGATACGCAGTATTTT
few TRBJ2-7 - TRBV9 CASSSEDRATSYEQYF TGTGCCAGCAGCAGTGAGGACCGTGCGACGTCCTACGAGCAGTACTTC
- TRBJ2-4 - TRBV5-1 CASNTAGPGGNNIQYF TGCGCCAGCAACACGGCGGGACCCGGTGGGAACAACATTCAGTACTTC
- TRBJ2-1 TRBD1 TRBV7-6 CASSSSFQTGSDDEQFF TGTGCCAGCAGCTCTTCCTTCCAGACAGGGTCCGACGATGAGCAGTTCTTC
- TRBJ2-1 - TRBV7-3 CASSLLRNEQFF TGTGCCAGCAGCTTACTGAGGAATGAGCAGTTCTTC
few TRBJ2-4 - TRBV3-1 CASSQVLGRGAKNIQYF TGTGCCAGCAGCCAAGTGCTGGGTAGGGGAGCCAAAAACATTCAGTACTTC
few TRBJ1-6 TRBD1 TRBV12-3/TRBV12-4 CASSLGRTGADSPLHF TGTGCCAGCAGTTTGGGTCGGACAGGCGCAGATTCACCCCTCCACTTT
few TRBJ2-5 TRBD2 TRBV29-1 CSVELGLAGGLETQYF TGCAGCGTTGAACTTGGACTAGCGGGAGGTCTCGAGACCCAGTACTTC
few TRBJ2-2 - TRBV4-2 CASSSRGTGYTGELFF TGTGCCAGCAGCTCAAGGGGGACGGGATACACCGGGGAGCTGTTTTTT
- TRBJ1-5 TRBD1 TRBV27 CASSLATGVQPQHF TGTGCCAGCAGTTTAGCTACAGGGGTTCAGCCCCAGCATTTT
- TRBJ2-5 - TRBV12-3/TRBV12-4 CASSFRDIFETQYF TGTGCCAGCAGTTTCCGGGACATCTTTGAGACCCAGTACTTC
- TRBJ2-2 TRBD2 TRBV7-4 CASSLNSLAGGTGELFF TGTGCCAGCAGCTTAAACTCGCTAGCGGGGGGCACCGGGGAGCTGTTTTTT
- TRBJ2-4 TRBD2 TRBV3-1 CASSQGSGRGGRQYF TGTGCCAGCAGCCAGGGTAGCGGGAGGGGAGGACGTCAGTACTTC
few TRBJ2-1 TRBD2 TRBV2 CASRRLAGDGEQFF TGTGCCAGCAGGCGACTAGCGGGAGACGGTGAGCAGTTCTTC
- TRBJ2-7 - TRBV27 CASSLGRTAYEQYF TGTGCCAGCAGTTTAGGCAGAACAGCCTACGAGCAGTACTTC
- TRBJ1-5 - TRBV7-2 CASSPWGRSYSNQPQHF TGTGCCAGCAGCCCGTGGGGCAGATCCTATAGCAATCAGCCCCAGCATTTT
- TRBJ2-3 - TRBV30 CAWSLSSTDTQYF TGTGCCTGGAGTCTTTCCAGCACAGATACGCAGTATTTT
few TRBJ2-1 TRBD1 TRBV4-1 CASSLWDRGPNEQFF TGCGCCAGCAGCCTATGGGACAGGGGACCCAATGAGCAGTTCTTC
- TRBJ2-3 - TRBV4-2 CASSQEDPRDTQYF TGTGCCAGCAGCCAAGAGGACCCTCGGGATACGCAGTATTTT
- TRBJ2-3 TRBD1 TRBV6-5 CASSYFGTGKTDTQYF TGTGCCAGCAGTTACTTCGGGACAGGGAAAACAGATACGCAGTATTTT
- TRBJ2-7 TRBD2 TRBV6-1 CASSEVWGGGYEQYF TGTGCCAGCAGTGAAGTGTGGGGGGGAGGCTACGAGCAGTACTTC
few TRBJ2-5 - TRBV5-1 CASSPLQETQYF TGCGCCAGCAGCCCTCTACAAGAGACCCAGTACTTC
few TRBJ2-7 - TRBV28 CASSLPGTLSYEQYF TGTGCCAGCAGTTTACCGGGGACTCTTTCCTACGAGCAGTACTTC
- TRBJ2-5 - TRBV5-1 CASSQPGQETQYF TGCGCCAGCAGCCAACCGGGTCAAGAGACCCAGTACTTC
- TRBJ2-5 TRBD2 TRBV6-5 CASSYYWGSGRIQETQYF TGTGCCAGCAGTTACTATTGGGGTAGCGGGAGAATACAAGAGACCCAGTACTTC
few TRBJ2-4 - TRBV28 CASSLRRKNIQYF TGTGCCAGCAGTTTAAGGCGGAAAAACATTCAGTACTTC
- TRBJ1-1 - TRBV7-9 CASSLRQAGGTEAFF TGTGCCAGCAGCTTACGACAGGCTGGAGGCACTGAAGCTTTCTTT
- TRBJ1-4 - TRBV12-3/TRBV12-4 CASSASPRDEKLFF TGTGCCAGCAGTGCCTCGCCCAGGGATGAAAAACTGTTTTTT
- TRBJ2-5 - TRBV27 CASSLSRQETQYF TGTGCCAGCAGTTTATCCCGCCAAGAGACCCAGTACTTC
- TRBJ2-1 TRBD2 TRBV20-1 CSAALAGAFRGEQFF TGCAGTGCCGCCCTAGCGGGAGCTTTTCGGGGTGAGCAGTTCTTC
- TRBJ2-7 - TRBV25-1 CASSEVVPPYEQYF TGTGCCAGCAGTGAAGTGGTTCCGCCCTACGAGCAGTACTTC
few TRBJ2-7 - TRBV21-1 CASSKVRAGGTPYEQYF TGTGCCAGCAGCAAAGTGCGAGCGGGAGGGACTCCCTACGAGCAGTACTTC
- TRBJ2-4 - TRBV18 CASSPRLVGTMGLLAKNIQYF TGTGCCAGCTCACCAAGGCTAGTCGGGACAATGGGATTGCTAGCCAAAAACATTCAGTACTTC
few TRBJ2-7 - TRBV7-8 CASSLDTEQYF TGTGCCAGCAGCTTAGATACCGAGCAGTACTTC
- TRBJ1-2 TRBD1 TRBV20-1 CSARRQGGLVASYDPYGYTF TGCAGTGCTAGGAGACAGGGAGGTCTCGTTGCTTCCTACGACCCCTATGGCTACACCTTC
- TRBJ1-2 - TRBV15 CATSLTTGITDGYTF TGTGCCACCAGCCTTACCACAGGGATCACGGATGGCTACACCTTC
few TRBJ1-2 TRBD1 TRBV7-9 CASSKSGTVPNYGYTF TGTGCCAGCAGCAAGTCTGGGACAGTTCCGAACTATGGCTACACCTTC
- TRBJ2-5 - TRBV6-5 CASSYGIARETQYF TGTGCCAGCAGTTACGGGATAGCCCGAGAGACCCAGTACTTC
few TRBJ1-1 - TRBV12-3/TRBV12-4 CASTPTEPNTEAFF TGTGCCAGCACCCCGACAGAGCCGAACACTGAAGCTTTCTTT
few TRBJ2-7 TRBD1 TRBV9 CASSVDGTGNGLREQYF TGTGCCAGCAGCGTAGATGGGACAGGGAATGGTCTTCGCGAGCAGTACTTC
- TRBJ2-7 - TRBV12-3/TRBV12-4 CASSTGREQYF TGTGCCAGCAGTACAGGGCGCGAGCAGTACTTC
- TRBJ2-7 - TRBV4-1 CASSQARSAYEQYF TGCGCCAGCAGCCAGGCTCGGAGTGCCTACGAGCAGTACTTC
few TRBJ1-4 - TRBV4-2 CASSQGRGGDEKLFF TGTGCCAGCAGCCAAGGTCGGGGTGGAGATGAAAAACTGTTTTTT
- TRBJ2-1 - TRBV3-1 CASSQVDNEQFF TGTGCCAGCAGCCAAGTCGACAATGAGCAGTTCTTC
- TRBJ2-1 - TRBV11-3 CASSVRPQAYNEQFF TGTGCCAGCAGCGTCAGACCGCAGGCCTACAATGAGCAGTTCTTC
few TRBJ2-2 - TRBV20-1 CSARRDNQNTGELFF TGCAGTGCTAGGCGGGACAATCAGAACACCGGGGAGCTGTTTTTT
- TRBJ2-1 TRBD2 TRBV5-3 CARSLTQLAGQYNEQFF TGTGCCAGAAGCTTGACCCAACTAGCGGGGCAATACAATGAGCAGTTCTTC
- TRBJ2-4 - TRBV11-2 CASSPANIQYF TGTGCCAGCAGCCCAGCAAACATTCAGTACTTC